This T cell receptor beta chain was found in a study of blood T cell repertoires in COVID-19. Study-wide background: PBMCs, B-cell-depleted T cells, or T cells were the source of the cDNA or gDNA that made up the material.

Per the original methods: Estimates of nucleated cell counts were drawn from the amplification of reference gene primers. Here immunoSEQ multiplex PCR was the method, and the copy in TCRdb shows in-frame clones only, minus some. V and J calls and clone size follow that table, whereas D and trimming were derived from the DNA. The table lists 350,000 to 450,000 clones, under 90% of them singletons, with 1.5% to 2% in the top ten. Two negative PCRs, clearance, or symptom resolution were required of recovered Cohort 3 donors. The CDR3 contains 15 residues. CDR1 and CDR2 (germline): MNHEY, SVGAGI. Trimming removed 2 bases at V and 4 bases at J, with 12 bases between.

The rearrangement links TRBV6-5 to TRBJ2-1; possibly TRBD1 for D (7 bases). The origin of this receptor is a woman younger than 45 who had recovered from COVID-19. The sequenced sample was PBMCs or T cells enriched from blood (not recorded which). CDR3 loop: CASSYRGTAYNEQFF. DNA of the CDR3: TGTGCCAGCAGTTACCGCGGGACAGCGTACAATGAGCAGTTCTTC.